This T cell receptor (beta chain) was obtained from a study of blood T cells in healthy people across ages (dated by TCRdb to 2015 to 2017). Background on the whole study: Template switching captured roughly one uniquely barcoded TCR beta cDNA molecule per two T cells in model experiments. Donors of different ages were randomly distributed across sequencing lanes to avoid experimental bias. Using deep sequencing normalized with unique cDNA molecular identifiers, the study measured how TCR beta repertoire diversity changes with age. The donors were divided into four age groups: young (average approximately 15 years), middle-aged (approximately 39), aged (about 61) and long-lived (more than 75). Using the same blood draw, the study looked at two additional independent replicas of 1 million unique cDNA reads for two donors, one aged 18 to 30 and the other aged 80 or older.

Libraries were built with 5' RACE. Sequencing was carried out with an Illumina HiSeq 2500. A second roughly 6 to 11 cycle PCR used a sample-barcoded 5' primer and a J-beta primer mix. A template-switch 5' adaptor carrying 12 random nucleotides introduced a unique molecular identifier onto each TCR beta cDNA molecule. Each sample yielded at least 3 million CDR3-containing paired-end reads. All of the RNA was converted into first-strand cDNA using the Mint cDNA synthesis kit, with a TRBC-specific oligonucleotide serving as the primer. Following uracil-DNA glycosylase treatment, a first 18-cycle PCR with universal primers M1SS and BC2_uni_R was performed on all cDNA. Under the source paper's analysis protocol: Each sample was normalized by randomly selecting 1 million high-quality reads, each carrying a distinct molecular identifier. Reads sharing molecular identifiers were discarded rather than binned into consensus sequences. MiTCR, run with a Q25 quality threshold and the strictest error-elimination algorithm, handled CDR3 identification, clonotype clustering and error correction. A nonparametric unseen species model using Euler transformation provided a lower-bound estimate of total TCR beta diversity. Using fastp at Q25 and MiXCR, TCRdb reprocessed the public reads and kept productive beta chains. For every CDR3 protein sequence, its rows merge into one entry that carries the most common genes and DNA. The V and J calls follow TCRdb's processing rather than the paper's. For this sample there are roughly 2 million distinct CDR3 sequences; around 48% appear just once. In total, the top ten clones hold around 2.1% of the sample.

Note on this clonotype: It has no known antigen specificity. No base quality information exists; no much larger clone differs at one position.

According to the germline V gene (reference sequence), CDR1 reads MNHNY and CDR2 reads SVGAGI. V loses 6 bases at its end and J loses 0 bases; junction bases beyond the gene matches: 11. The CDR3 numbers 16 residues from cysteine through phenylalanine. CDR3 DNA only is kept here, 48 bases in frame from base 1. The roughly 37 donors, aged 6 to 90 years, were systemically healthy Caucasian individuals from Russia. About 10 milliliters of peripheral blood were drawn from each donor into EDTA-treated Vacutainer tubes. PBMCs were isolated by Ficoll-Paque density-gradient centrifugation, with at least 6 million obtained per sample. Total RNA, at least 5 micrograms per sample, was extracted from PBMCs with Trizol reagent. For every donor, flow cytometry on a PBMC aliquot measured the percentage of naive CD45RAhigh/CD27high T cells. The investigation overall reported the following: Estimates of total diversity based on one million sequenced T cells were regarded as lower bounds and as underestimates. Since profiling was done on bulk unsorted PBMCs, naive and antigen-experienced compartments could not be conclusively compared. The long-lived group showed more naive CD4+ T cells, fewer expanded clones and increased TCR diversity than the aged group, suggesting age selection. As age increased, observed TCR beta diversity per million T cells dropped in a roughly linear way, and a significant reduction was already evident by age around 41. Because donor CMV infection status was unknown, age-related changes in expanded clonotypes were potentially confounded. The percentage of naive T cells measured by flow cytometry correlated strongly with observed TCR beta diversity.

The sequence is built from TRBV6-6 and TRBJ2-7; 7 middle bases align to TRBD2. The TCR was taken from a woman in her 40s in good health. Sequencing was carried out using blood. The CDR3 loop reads CASSPPGTIVSYEQYF. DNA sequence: TGTGCCAGCAGCCCCCCCGGGACTATTGTCTCCTACGAGCAGTACTTC.